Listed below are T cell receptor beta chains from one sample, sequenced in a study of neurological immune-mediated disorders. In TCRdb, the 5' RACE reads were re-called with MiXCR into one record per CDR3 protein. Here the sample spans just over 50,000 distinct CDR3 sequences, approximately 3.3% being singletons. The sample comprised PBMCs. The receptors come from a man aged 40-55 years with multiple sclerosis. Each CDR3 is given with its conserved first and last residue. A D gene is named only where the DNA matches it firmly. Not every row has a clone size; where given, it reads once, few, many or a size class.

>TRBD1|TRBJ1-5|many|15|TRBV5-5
TGTGCCAGCAGCTTTGAGGACAGGGCCCCAAGGCCCCAGCATTTT
CASSFEDRAPRPQHF
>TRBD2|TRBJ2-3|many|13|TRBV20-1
TGCAGTGCTAGCACTAGCGGGGGGGATACGCAGTATTTT
CSASTSGGDTQYF
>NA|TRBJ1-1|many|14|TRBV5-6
TGTGCCAGCAGCAAGGGACAAGCGAACACTGAAGCTTTCTTT
CASSKGQANTEAFF
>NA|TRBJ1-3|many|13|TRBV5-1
TGCGCCAGCAGTGATGCAGTAGGAAACACCATATATTTT
CASSDAVGNTIYF
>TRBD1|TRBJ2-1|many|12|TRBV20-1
TGCAGTGCTAGCCCGGACAGGGGCCAGCAGTTCTTC
CSASPDRGQQFF
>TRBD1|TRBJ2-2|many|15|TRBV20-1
TGCAGTGCAGAAAGGGGGCGCGGTGTAGCCGGGGAGCTGTTTTTT
CSAERGRGVAGELFF
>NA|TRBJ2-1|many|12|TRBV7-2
TGTGCCAGCAGCCGACAGCGAAATGAGCAGTTCTTC
CASSRQRNEQFF
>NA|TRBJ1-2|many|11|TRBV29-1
TGCAGCGTTGGGACGGTTTATGGCTACACCTTC
CSVGTVYGYTF
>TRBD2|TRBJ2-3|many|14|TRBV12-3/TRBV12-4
TGTGCCAGCTTTTGGCGGGGGGGCGGAGATACGCAGTATTTT
CASFWRGGGDTQYF
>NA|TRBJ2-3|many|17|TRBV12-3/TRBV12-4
TGTGCCAGCAGTTTGAACGGGGGTCCCTCTAGCACAGATACGCAGTATTTT
CASSLNGGPSSTDTQYF
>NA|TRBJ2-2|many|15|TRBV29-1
TGCAGCGTTCATGATAGTGTCAGGAACACCGGGGAGCTGTTTTTT
CSVHDSVRNTGELFF
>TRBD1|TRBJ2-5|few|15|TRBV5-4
TGTGCCAGCAGCTCCGGACAGGGCCGGCAAGAGACCCAGTACTTC
CASSSGQGRQETQYF
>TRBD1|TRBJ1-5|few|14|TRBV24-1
TGTGCCACCAGTGGGACAGGGGATAATCAGCCCCAGCATTTT
CATSGTGDNQPQHF
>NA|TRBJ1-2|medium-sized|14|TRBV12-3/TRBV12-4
TGTGCCAGCCGCCCCGAGGGGGTTTTTGATGGCTACACCTTC
CASRPEGVFDGYTF
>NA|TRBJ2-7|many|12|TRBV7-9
TGTGCCAGCAGCCGGACAGAATGGGAGCAGTACTTC
CASSRTEWEQYF
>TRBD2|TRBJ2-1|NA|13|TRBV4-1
TGCGCCAGCAGCCGGGCGGGGGTATATGAGCAGTTCTTC
CASSRAGVYEQFF
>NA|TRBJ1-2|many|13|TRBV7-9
TGTGCCAGCGGGGCCGGTGGCGCTACGGGCTACACCTTC
CASGAGGATGYTF
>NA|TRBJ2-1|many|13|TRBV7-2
TGTGCCAGCAGCAACCCAAATCGGGTAGAGCAGTTCTTC
CASSNPNRVEQFF
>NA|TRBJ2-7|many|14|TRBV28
TGTGCCAGCAGTCTACTGCCGGGGGCGGGCGAGCAGTACTTC
CASSLLPGAGEQYF
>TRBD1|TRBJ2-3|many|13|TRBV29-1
TGCAGCGTTGGGACAGGGATAGGAGATACGCAGTATTTT
CSVGTGIGDTQYF
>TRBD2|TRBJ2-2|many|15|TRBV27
TGTGCCAGCAGTTTAGGTTCGGGGGGGACCGGGGAGCTGTTTTTT
CASSLGSGGTGELFF
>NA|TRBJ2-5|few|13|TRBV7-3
TGTGCCAGCAGCTTAACCGGGACGGAGACCCAGTACTTC
CASSLTGTETQYF
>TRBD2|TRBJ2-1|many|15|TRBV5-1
TGCGCCAGCAGCTTGGGGTTAGCGGGTATCAATGAGCAGTTCTTC
CASSLGLAGINEQFF
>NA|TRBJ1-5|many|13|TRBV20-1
TGCAGTGCTCGAGACAGTAGCAATCAGCCCCAGCATTTT
CSARDSSNQPQHF
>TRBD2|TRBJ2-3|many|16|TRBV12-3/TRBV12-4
TGTGCCAGCAGATTAATCCTAGCGGGGGGTTCAGATACGCAGTATTTT
CASRLILAGGSDTQYF
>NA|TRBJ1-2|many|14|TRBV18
TGTGCCAGCTCACCAGGGCGGGGGAGCTATGGCTACACCTTC
CASSPGRGSYGYTF
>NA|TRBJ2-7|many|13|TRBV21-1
TGTGCCAGCAGCAAAGGTGGACAGGGGTGGCAGTACTTC
CASSKGGQGWQYF
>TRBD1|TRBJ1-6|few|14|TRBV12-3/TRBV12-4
TGTGCCAGCTTTAGGTGGGACAGGAATTCACCCCTCAACTTT
CASFRWDRNSPLNF
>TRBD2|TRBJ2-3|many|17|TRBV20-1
TGCAGTGCTAGAGGAGGAGGGAGGGAAGCTAGCACAGATACGCAGTATTTT
CSARGGGREASTDTQYF
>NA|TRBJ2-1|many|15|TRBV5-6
TGTGCCAGCAGCTTGGCGGACAGACCCTACAATGAGCAGTTCTTC
CASSLADRPYNEQFF
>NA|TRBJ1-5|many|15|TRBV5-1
TGCGCCAGCAGTATGCAGGGTGGAGGCAATCAGCCCCAGCATTTT
CASSMQGGGNQPQHF
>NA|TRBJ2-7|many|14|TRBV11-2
TGTGCCAGCACCCGACGGGGGCACTCCTACGAGCAGTACTTC
CASTRRGHSYEQYF
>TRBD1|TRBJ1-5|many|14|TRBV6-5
TGTGCCAGCACCGCGACAGGGGCCAATCAGCCCCAGCATTTT
CASTATGANQPQHF
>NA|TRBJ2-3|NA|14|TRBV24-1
TGTGCCACCAGTGATCCCAGAACCACAGATACGCAGTATTTT
CATSDPRTTDTQYF
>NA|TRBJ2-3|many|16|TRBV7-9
TGTGCCAGCAGCCCCGGGACTTTTTGGCGCACAGATACGCAGTATTTT
CASSPGTFWRTDTQYF
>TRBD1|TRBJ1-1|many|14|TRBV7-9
TGTGCCAGCAGAACCGACAGGGGCGGCACTGAAGCTTTCTTT
CASRTDRGGTEAFF
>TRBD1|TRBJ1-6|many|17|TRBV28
TGTGCCAGCAGTTCCGGACAGGGAACCTTCAATAATTCACCCCTCCACTTT
CASSSGQGTFNNSPLHF
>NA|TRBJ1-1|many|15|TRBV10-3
TGTGCCATCAGGGTTAGCCTGACAGGGAACACTGAAGCTTTCTTT
CAIRVSLTGNTEAFF
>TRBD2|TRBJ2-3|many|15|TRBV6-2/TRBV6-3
TGTGCCAGCGCTACTTTGCGGGGGTTCACAGATACGCAGTATTTT
CASATLRGFTDTQYF
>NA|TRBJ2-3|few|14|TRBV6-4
TGTGCCAGCAGTGAAGGACTAACCACAGATACGCAGTATTTT
CASSEGLTTDTQYF
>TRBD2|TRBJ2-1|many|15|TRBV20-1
TGCAGTGCTAGAGATCTTAACGCGGGGGGCATTGAGCAGTTCTTC
CSARDLNAGGIEQFF
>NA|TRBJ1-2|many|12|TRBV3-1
TGTGCCAGCAGCCTCGACAAGTATGGCTACACCTTC
CASSLDKYGYTF
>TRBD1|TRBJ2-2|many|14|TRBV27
TGTGCCAGCATGTTGACAGGGCCCACCGGGGAGCTGTTTTTT
CASMLTGPTGELFF
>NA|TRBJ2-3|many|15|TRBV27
TGTGCCAGCAGTCAGCGCCCGGGCACAACAGATACGCAGTATTTT
CASSQRPGTTDTQYF
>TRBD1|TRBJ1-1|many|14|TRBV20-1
TGCAGTGCTAGAGGAGGACAGGGGAACACTGAAGCTTTCTTT
CSARGGQGNTEAFF
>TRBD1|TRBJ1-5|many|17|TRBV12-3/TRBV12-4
TGTGCCAGCAGTTTAAAACTACCGGGACAGGTGAATCAGCCCCAGAATTTT
CASSLKLPGQVNQPQNF
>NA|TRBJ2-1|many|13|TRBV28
TGTGCCAGCAGCCTGATGGGGGGTAATGAGCAGTTCTTC
CASSLMGGNEQFF
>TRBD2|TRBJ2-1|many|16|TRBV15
TGTGCCACCAGCAGAGATTTGGCTAGCGGATACAATGAGCAGTTCTTC
CATSRDLASGYNEQFF
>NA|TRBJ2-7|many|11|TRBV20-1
TGCAGTGCTAGTCGGGGAAACGAGCAGTACTTC
CSASRGNEQYF
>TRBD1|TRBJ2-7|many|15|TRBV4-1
TGCGCCAGCAGCCAACCGGGACAGGACCACCGCGAGCAGTACTTC
CASSQPGQDHREQYF
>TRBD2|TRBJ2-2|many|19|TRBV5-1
TGCGCCAGCAGCTTGGTGCCTCTAGCGGGGGGGCTGAACACCGGGGAGCTGTTTTTT
CASSLVPLAGGLNTGELFF